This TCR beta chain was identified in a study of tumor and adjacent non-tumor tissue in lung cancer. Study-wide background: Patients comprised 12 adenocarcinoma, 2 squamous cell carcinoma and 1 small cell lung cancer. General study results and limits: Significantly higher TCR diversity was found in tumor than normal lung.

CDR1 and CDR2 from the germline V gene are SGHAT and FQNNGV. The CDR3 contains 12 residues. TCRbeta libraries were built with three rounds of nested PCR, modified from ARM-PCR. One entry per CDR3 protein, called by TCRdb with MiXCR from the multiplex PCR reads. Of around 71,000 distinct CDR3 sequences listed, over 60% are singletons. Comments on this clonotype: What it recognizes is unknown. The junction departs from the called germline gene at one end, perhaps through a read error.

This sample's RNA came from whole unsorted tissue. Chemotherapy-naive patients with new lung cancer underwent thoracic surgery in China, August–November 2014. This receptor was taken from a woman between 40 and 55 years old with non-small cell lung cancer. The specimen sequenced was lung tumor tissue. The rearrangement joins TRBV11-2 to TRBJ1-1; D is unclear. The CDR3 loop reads CASSNSGFQAPF. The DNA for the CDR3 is TGTGCCAGCAGCAATTCGGGGTTTCAAGCTCCCTTT.